This is a list of T cell receptor beta chains from one sample in a study of CD4 T cell repertoires in COVID-19. The table came from immunoSEQ multiplex PCR; TCRdb's copy has only in-frame clones and leaves some out. The sample includes 20,000 to 30,000 clones, about 93% of them seen just once. The sequencing here drew on circulating follicular helper CD4+ T cells (cTfh) from blood, taken before the COVID-19 pandemic. The source is a human donor who had COVID-19. CDR3s include the opening cysteine and the closing phenylalanine or tryptophan. The D gene is left open where the match is weak. Size is omitted from some rows. Given values are once, few, many or a class for expanded clones.

j_call: TRBJ2-1
clone_size: once
v_call: TRBV10-3
d_call: TRBD2
cdr3_aa: CAIRKAGDNEQFF
cdr3_nt: TGTGCCATCAGAAAAGCGGGAGACAATGAGCAGTTCTTC

j_call: TRBJ2-3
clone_size: .
v_call: TRBV10-3
d_call: TRBD2
cdr3_aa: CAISEPKASGTQYF
cdr3_nt: TGTGCCATCAGTGAGCCGAAGGCTAGCGGCACGCAGTATTTT

j_call: TRBJ1-2
clone_size: .
v_call: TRBV6-1
d_call: .
cdr3_aa: CASSPIGANYGYTF
cdr3_nt: TGTGCCAGCAGCCCCATAGGAGCTAACTATGGCTACACCTTC

j_call: TRBJ1-4
clone_size: .
v_call: TRBV2
d_call: .
cdr3_aa: CASNGGRINEKLFF
cdr3_nt: TGTGCCAGCAACGGCGGGCGGATTAATGAAAAACTGTTTTTT

j_call: TRBJ1-5
clone_size: once
v_call: TRBV10-3
d_call: .
cdr3_aa: CAISESGGSNQPQHF
cdr3_nt: TGTGCCATCAGTGAGTCGGGGGGAAGCAATCAGCCCCAGCATTTT

j_call: TRBJ1-5
clone_size: .
v_call: TRBV5-1
d_call: .
cdr3_aa: CASSLGDSSNQPQHF
cdr3_nt: TGCGCCAGCAGCTTGGGTGACAGTAGCAATCAGCCCCAGCATTTT

j_call: TRBJ1-3
clone_size: .
v_call: TRBV2
d_call: .
cdr3_aa: CASSPGEGSTSGNTIYF
cdr3_nt: TGTGCCAGCAGCCCCGGGGAGGGGTCTACATCTGGAAACACCATATATTTT

j_call: TRBJ1-5
clone_size: .
v_call: TRBV6-1
d_call: .
cdr3_aa: CASSPIVPSNQPQHF
cdr3_nt: TGTGCCAGCAGCCCTATCGTTCCCAGCAATCAGCCCCAGCATTTT

j_call: TRBJ2-3
clone_size: .
v_call: TRBV19
d_call: TRBD2
cdr3_aa: CASSGTSGAPDTQYF
cdr3_nt: TGTGCCAGTAGTGGGACTAGCGGGGCTCCAGATACGCAGTATTTT

j_call: TRBJ2-5
clone_size: .
v_call: TRBV30
d_call: .
cdr3_aa: CAWSVGRDYQETQYF
cdr3_nt: TGTGCCTGGAGCGTGGGAAGGGACTACCAAGAGACCCAGTACTTC

j_call: TRBJ2-3
clone_size: .
v_call: TRBV18
d_call: .
cdr3_aa: CASSDSADTQYF
cdr3_nt: TGTGCCAGCTCAGACTCCGCAGATACGCAGTATTTT

j_call: TRBJ2-1
clone_size: .
v_call: TRBV5-1
d_call: .
cdr3_aa: CASSAGFEQFF
cdr3_nt: TGCGCCAGCAGCGCGGGGTTTGAGCAGTTCTTC

j_call: TRBJ1-1
clone_size: .
v_call: TRBV7-6
d_call: .
cdr3_aa: CASSLGAGLTEAFF
cdr3_nt: TGTGCCAGCAGCTTAGGGGCAGGGCTGACTGAAGCTTTCTTT

j_call: TRBJ1-2
clone_size: .
v_call: TRBV6-1
d_call: .
cdr3_aa: CASSQGRAFYGYTF
cdr3_nt: TGTGCCAGCAGTCAGGGGAGGGCCTTTTATGGCTACACCTTC

j_call: TRBJ1-2
clone_size: .
v_call: TRBV9
d_call: TRBD1
cdr3_aa: CASSVGQGAYGYTF
cdr3_nt: TGTGCCAGCAGCGTAGGGCAGGGGGCCTATGGCTACACCTTC

j_call: TRBJ1-6
clone_size: .
v_call: TRBV30
d_call: .
cdr3_aa: CAWSAGTRGSPLHF
cdr3_nt: TGTGCCTGGAGTGCAGGGACAAGGGGATCACCCCTCCACTTT

j_call: TRBJ2-1
clone_size: .
v_call: TRBV7-6
d_call: .
cdr3_aa: CASSLGGWRSLFF
cdr3_nt: TGTGCCAGCAGCTTAGGTGGCTGGAGGTCTTTGTTCTTC

j_call: TRBJ2-1
clone_size: .
v_call: TRBV14
d_call: TRBD2
cdr3_aa: CASSPGTSGRANEQFF
cdr3_nt: TGTGCCAGCAGCCCTGGGACTAGCGGGAGGGCCAACGAGCAGTTCTTC

j_call: TRBJ2-5
clone_size: .
v_call: TRBV23-1
d_call: .
cdr3_aa: CASSQSRGPQGKETQYF
cdr3_nt: TGCGCCAGCAGTCAGTCTAGAGGGCCGCAAGGGAAGGAGACCCAGTACTTC

j_call: TRBJ2-7
clone_size: .
v_call: TRBV11-2
d_call: TRBD2
cdr3_aa: CASSLKPAGVYEQYF
cdr3_nt: TGTGCCAGCAGCTTAAAACCAGCGGGAGTCTACGAGCAGTACTTC

j_call: TRBJ2-7
clone_size: once
v_call: TRBV10-2
d_call: TRBD1
cdr3_aa: CASSGTGSYEQYF
cdr3_nt: TGCGCCAGCAGTGGGACAGGGTCTTACGAGCAGTACTTC

j_call: TRBJ1-3
clone_size: .
v_call: TRBV6-5
d_call: TRBD1
cdr3_aa: CASSYSTTGAGNTIYF
cdr3_nt: TGTGCCAGCAGTTACTCGACGACAGGGGCGGGAAACACCATATATTTT